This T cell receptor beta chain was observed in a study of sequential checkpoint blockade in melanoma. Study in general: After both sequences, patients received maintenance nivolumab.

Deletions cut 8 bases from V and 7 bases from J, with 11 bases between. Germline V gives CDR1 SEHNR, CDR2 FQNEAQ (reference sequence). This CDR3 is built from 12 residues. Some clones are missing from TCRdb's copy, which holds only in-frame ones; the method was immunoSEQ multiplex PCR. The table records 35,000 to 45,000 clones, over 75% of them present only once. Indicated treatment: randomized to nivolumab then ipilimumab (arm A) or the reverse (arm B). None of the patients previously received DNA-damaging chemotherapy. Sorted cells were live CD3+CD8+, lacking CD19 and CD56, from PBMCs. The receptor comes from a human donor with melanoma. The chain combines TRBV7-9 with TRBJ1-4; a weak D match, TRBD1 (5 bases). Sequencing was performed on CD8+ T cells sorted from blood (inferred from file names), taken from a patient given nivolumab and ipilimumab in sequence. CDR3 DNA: TGTGCCAGCGAACAGGTCACTGAAAAACTGTTTTTT. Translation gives CASEQVTEKLFF.